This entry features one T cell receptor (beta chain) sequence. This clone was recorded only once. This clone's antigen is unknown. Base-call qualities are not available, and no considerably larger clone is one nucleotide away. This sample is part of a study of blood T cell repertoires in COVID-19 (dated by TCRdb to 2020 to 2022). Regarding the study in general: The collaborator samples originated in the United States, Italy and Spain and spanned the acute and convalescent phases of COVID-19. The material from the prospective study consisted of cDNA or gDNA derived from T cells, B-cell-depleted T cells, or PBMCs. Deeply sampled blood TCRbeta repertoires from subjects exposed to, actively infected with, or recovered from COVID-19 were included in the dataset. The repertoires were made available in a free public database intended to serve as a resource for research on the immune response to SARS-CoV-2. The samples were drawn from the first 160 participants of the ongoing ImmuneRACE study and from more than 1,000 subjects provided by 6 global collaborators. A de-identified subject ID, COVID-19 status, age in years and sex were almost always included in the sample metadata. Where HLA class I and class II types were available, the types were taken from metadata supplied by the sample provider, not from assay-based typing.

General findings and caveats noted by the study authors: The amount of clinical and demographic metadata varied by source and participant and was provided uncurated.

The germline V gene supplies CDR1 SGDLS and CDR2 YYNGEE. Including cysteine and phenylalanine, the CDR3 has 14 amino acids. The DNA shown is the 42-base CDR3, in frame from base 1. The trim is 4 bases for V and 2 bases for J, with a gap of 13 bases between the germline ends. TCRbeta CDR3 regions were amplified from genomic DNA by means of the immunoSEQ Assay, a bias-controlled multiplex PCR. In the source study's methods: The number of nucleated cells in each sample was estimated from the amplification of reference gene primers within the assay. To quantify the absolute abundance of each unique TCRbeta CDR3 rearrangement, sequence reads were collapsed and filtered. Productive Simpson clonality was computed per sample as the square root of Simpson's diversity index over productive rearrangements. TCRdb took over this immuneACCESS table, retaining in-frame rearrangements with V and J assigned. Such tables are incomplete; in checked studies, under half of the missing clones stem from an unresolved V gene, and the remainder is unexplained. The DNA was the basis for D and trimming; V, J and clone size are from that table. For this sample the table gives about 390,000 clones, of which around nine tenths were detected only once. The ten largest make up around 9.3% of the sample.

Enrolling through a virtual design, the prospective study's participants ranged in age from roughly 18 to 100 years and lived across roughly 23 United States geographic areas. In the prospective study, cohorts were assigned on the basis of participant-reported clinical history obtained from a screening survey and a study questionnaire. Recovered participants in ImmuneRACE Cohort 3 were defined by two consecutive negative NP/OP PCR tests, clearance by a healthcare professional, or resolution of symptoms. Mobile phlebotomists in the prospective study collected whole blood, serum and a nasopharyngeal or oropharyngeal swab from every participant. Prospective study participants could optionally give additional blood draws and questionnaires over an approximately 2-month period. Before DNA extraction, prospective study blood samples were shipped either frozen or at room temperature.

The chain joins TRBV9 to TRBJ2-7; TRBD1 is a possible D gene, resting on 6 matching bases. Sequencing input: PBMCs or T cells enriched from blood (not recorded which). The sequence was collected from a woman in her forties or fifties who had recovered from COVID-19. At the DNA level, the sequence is TGTGCCAGCAGCCCAAGACAGGATACCTACGAGCAGTACTTC. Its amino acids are CASSPRQDTYEQYF.